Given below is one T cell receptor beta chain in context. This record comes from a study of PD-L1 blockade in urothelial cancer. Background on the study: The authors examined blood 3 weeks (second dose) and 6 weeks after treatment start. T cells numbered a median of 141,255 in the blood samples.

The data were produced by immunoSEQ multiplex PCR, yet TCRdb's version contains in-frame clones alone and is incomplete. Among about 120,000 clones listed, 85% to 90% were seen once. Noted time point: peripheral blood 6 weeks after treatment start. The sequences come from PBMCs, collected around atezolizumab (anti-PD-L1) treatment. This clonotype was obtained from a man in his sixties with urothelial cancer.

DNA for the CDR3: TGTGCCAGCAGCGTAGCCGCGGACACTGAAGCTTTCTTT. Its translation is CASSVAADTEAFF. The chain joins TRBV9 to TRBJ1-1; no firm D call. Between the trimmed V and J ends, which lost 0 bases and 3 bases, there was a span of 6 bases. This CDR3 region has 13 residues. CDR1 SGDLS and CDR2 YYNGEE come from the germline V gene.